Below, 13 T cell receptor beta chains from the same sample are listed, as sequenced in a study of T-cell memory formation after mild COVID-19. TCRdb itself ran the 5' RACE reads through MiXCR, one entry per CDR3 protein. The table has about 350,000 distinct CDR3 sequences, 20% to 25% seen once; the top ten hold roughly a fifth. Sequencing was performed on PBMCs or a T cell subset sorted from them (not recorded which). The receptors stem from a man between 18 and 29 years old who had mild COVID-19 (a few samples of this study predate the infection). Cell type and time point are not known.

This clonotype occurred many times. The rearrangement joins TRBV12-5 to TRBJ1-1; D is unresolved. The V and J ends lost 5 bases and 3 bases respectively, with 10 bases between them. CDR3 length: 13 residues. Germline assignment: CDR1 LGHNT and CDR2 FRNRAP. The CDR3 region is CASGPRRYTEAFF. In DNA form, the CDR3 reads TGTGCTAGTGGTCCCCGGAGGTACACTGAAGCTTTCTTT.

The V and J genes are TRBV28 and TRBJ1-1, with 7 bases that match TRBD1. The germline gives CDR1 MDHEN, CDR2 SYDVKM. The CDR3 is 12 amino acids. Losses at the gene ends were 4 bases for V and 8 bases for J; bases not matched to a gene: 4. CDR3: CASSWIRGEAFF. In nucleotides, the CDR3 is TGTGCCAGCAGTTGGATCAGGGGGGAAGCTTTCTTT. The full variable domain, completed using reference TRBV28 and TRBJ1-1, is DVKVTQSSRYLVKRTGEKVFLECVQDMDHENMFWYRQDPGLGLRLIYFSYDVKMKEKGDIPEGYSVSREKKERFSLILESASTNQTSMYLCASSWIRGEAFFGQGTRLTVV.

The chain couples TRBV29-1 to TRBJ2-5, with D perhaps TRBD1 or TRBD2 (5 bases each). This CDR3 comprises 15 residues. The germline CDR1 and CDR2 sequences are SQVTM and ANQGSEA. Trimming left V 3 bases short and J 4 bases short, with 18 bases between. The CDR3 nucleotides read TGCAGCGTTGAGCCTTCGTCCGGGGCCCCAGAGACCCAGTACTTC. As protein: CSVEPSSGAPETQYF.

This clonotype was seen only a few times. The chain uses TRBV24-1 and TRBJ2-2; no reliable D call. V dropped 3 bases and J dropped 13 bases, with 8 bases sitting between them. Germline loops: CDR1 KGHDR, CDR2 SFDVKD. CDR3 size: 11 residues. The CDR3 nucleotides are TGTGCCACCAGTGATGAAGTTCGGCTGTTTTTT. Translation: CATSDEVRLFF.

There are a few counts of this clonotype. The chain has TRBV19 and TRBJ2-5, with TRBD2 as a possible D gene (7 bases). Germline CDR1 LNHDA, CDR2 SQIVND (reference sequence). The CDR3 length is 15 residues. V was pared by 5 bases and J by 1 base, with 14 bases between. As DNA, the CDR3 is TGTGCCAGTAGTCCCTACGGGGGGCTCCAAGAGACCCAGTACTTC. Translating gives CASSPYGGLQETQYF.

The genes are TRBV28 and TRBJ1-1; D unclear. There are 12 residues in the CDR3. Germline V gene data show CDR1 as MDHEN and CDR2 as SYDVKM. V lost 2 bases and J 6 bases, leaving 7 bases between the germline ends. CDR3 in DNA: TGTGCCAGCAGTTTAGGCATCTCTGAAGCTTTCTTT. It specifies CASSLGISEAFF.

This clonotype has a handful of counts. V gene TRBV15 combines with J gene TRBJ2-5, with no clear D. V was pared by 1 base and J by 4 bases, with 10 bases between. The CDR3 has 14 amino acids. Per the germline V gene, CDR1 is LNHNV and CDR2 is YYDKDF (reference sequence). This chain's CDR3 is CATSRVGPGETQYF. The CDR3 bases are TGTGCCACCAGCAGAGTAGGGCCAGGAGAGACCCAGTACTTC.

About this clonotype: One end of the junction varies from germline; a read error may be responsible. J is TRBJ2-2 and V is TRBV7-7, with D perhaps TRBD2 (5 bases). The CDR3 has 13 residues. Looked up from germline, CDR1 is SSHAT and CDR2 is FNYEAQ (reference sequence). CDR3 region: CASSNGGVEELFF. CDR3 DNA: TGTGCTAGCAGCAATGGAGGAGTGGAGGAGCTGTTTTTT.

This clonotype was seen many times. The chain couples TRBV20-1 to TRBJ2-1; 9 nucleotides match TRBD2. J lost 5 bases, V lost 5 bases, and 10 bases had no gene match. The germline gives CDR1 DFQATT, CDR2 SNEGSKA (reference sequence). The CDR3 covers 15 residues. As DNA, the CDR3 is TGCAGTGCTGATGATCCGGGACTAGCAGACAATGAGCAGTTCTTC. It encodes CSADDPGLADNEQFF.

A few counts support this clonotype. In DNA, the CDR3 is TGTGCCAGCAGCCTTTATATAGATACGCAGTATTTT. Translating it yields CASSLYIDTQYF. The chain joins TRBV7-2 to TRBJ2-3, with D unclear. The CDR3 totals 12 residues. Germline CDR1 SGHTA, CDR2 FQGNSA. V dropped 5 bases and J dropped 5 bases, with 8 bases sitting between them.

In this sample, this clonotype turned up a few times. The chain uses TRBV7-9 and TRBJ2-3; D possibly corresponds to TRBD1 (6 bases). Between the trimmed V and J ends, which lost 3 bases and 4 bases, there was a span of 11 bases. This CDR3 spans 14 amino acids. In germline, CDR1 is SEHNR, CDR2 FQNEAQ (reference sequence). The CDR3 nucleotides are TGTGCCAGCAGCTTCGGACAGATCCCAGATACGCAGTATTTT. It encodes CASSFGQIPDTQYF. The entire variable domain, with the rest obtained from reference TRBV7-9 and TRBJ2-3, is as follows: DTGVSQNPRHKITKRGQNVTFRCDPISEHNRLYWYRQTLGQGPEFLTYFQNEAQLEKSRLLSDRFSAERPKGSFSTLEIQRTEQGDSAMYLCASSFGQIPDTQYFGPGTRLTVL.

J is TRBJ1-2 and V is TRBV5-1; 7 nucleotides match TRBD1. This CDR3 spans 17 amino acids. The junction had 17 bases not matched to a gene; V was cut back by 3 bases and J by 6 bases. From germline, CDR1 is SGHRS and CDR2 YFSETQ. CDR3 protein: CASSSTGDSYSGDGYTF. The CDR3 nucleotides read TGCGCCAGCAGCTCCACCGGGGACAGCTACTCGGGGGATGGCTACACCTTC.

The chain links TRBV7-2 to TRBJ2-4, with 8 positions matching TRBD2. The V segment lost 4 bases and the J segment 8 bases; nucleotides outside the gene matches: 7. Per germline, CDR1 SGHTA and CDR2 FQGNSA. The CDR3 has 14 residues. CDR3 bases: TGTGCCAGCAGCTCGGGGGGGATGGGATACATTCAGTACTTC. Amino acids: CASSSGGMGYIQYF.